This T cell receptor beta chain was sequenced for a study of control samples from healthy donors and cancer patients. V lost 7 bases and J 0 bases, leaving 13 bases between the germline ends. CDR1 and CDR2 (germline): MNHEY, SVGAGI. The CDR3 totals 15 residues. Measured with immunoSEQ multiplex PCR; TCRdb has only the in-frame clones, and not every one. The sample lists about 120,000 clones, 93% occurring once. This clonotype was sampled from a man aged 25-45 years in good health. V usage is TRBV6-5 and J usage is TRBJ2-4; D unclear. Sequenced sample: blood. CDR3 sequence reads: CASNREPLAKNIQYF. The CDR3 bases are TGTGCCAGCAACCGAGAACCTCTAGCCAAAAACATTCAGTACTTC.